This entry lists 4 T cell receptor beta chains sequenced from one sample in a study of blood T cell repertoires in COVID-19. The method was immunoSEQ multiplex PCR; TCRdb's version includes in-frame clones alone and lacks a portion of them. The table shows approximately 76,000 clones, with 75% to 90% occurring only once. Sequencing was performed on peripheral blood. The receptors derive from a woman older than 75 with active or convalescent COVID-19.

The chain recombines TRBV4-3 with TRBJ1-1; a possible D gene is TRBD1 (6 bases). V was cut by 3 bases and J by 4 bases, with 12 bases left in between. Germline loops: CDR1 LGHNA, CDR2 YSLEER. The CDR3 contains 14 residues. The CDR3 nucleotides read TGCGCCAGCAGCCAGGATACAGGGTCCACTGAAGCTTTCTTT. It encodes CASSQDTGSTEAFF.

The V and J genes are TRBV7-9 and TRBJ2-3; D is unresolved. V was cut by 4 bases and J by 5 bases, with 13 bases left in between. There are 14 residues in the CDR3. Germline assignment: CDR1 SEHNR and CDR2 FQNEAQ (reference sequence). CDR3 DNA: TGTGCCAGCAGCTCCCGCTTGAGGCAAGATACGCAGTATTTT. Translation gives CASSSRLRQDTQYF.

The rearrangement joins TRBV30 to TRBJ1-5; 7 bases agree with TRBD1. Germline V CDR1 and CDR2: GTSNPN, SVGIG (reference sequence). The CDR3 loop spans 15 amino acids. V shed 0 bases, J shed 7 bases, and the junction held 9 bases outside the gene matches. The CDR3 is CAWSVPRQGEQPQHF. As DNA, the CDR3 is TGTGCCTGGAGTGTCCCCCGACAGGGCGAACAGCCCCAGCATTTT.

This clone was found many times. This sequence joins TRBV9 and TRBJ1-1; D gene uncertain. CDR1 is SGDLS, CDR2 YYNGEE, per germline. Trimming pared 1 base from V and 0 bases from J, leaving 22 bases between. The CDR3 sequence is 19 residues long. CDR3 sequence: CASSVLKGGPRHLNTEAFF. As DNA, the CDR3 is TGTGCCAGCAGCGTACTAAAAGGAGGGCCCCGCCACTTGAACACTGAAGCTTTCTTT.